The sequence of this T cell receptor (beta chain) was determined in a study of OX40 agonist ivuxolimab in advanced cancers. Across the study: Ivuxolimab, an antibody acting as an agonist of OX40 (CD134), was used to treat patients.

TCRdb's table, derived via immunoSEQ multiplex PCR, lists solely in-frame clones and lacks some. Of some 82,000 clones listed, 90% to 95% are singletons. From germline, CDR1 is SNHLY and CDR2 FYNNEI. V shed 3 bases and J 5 bases; nucleotides not matched to a gene: 8. This CDR3 has 16 amino acids. This receptor was identified in an adult with an advanced solid tumor such as melanoma, head and neck, liver or kidney cancer. The sample was CD4+ or CD8+ T cells sorted from blood, taken in a trial of the OX40 agonist ivuxolimab. The chain joins TRBV2 to TRBJ2-5; 11 positions match TRBD2. CDR3 bases: TGTGCCAGCAGTGATTGGCTAGCGGGAGGTCGGGAGACCCAGTACTTC. It codes for CASSDWLAGGRETQYF.